The sequence of this TCR beta chain was determined in a study of cytomegalovirus exposure and HLA in healthy donors. The PCR used 60 Vbeta and 13 Jbeta primers. Sequencing used immunoSEQ multiplex PCR; TCRdb keeps in-frame clones, though not all of them. The table includes approximately 130,000 clones, nearly 80% detected once. The sample taken for sequencing was PBMCs. The origin of this receptor is a woman between 40 and 50 years old in good health and CMV-seronegative.

For the CDR3, the DNA is TGTGCCTCACGGACAGGGCACTCTGGAAACACCATATATTTT. Amino acids: CASRTGHSGNTIYF. V is TRBV28 and J is TRBJ1-3; TRBD1 agrees at 8 bases. Germline V lookup: CDR1 MDHEN, CDR2 SYDVKM. This CDR3 contains 14 residues. V gave up 11 bases and J gave up 0 bases; unmatched junction bases: 6.